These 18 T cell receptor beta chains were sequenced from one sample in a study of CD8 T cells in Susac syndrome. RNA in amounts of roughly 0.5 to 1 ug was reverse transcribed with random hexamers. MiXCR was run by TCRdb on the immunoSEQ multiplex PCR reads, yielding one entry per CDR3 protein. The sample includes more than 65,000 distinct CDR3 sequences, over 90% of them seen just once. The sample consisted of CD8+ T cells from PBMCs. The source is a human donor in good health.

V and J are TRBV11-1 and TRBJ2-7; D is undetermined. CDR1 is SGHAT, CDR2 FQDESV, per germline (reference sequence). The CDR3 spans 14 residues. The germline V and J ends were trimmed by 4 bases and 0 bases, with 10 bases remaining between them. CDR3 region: CASSSETVSYEQYF. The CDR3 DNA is TGTGCCAGCAGCTCAGAGACGGTCTCCTACGAGCAGTACTTC.

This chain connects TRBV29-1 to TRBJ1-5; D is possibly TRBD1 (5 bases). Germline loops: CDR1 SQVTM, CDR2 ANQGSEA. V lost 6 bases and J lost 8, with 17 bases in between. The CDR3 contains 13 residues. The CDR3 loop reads CSVRRGIGEPQHF. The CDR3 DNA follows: TGCAGCGTAAGGAGGGGTATCGGGGAGCCCCAGCATTTT.

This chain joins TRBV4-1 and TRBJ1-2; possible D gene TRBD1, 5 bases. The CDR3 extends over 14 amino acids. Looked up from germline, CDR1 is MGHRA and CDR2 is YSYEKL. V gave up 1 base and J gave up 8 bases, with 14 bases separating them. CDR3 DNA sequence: TGCGCCAGCAGCCAAGTAACAGGCTCCTGGGGCTACACCTTC. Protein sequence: CASSQVTGSWGYTF.

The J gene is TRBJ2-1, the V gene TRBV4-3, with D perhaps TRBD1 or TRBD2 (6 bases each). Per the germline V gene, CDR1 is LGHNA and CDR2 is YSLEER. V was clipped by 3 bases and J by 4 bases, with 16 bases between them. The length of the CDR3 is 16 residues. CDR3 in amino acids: CASSHQTGGWYNEQFF. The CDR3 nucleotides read TGCGCCAGCAGCCACCAAACCGGGGGCTGGTACAATGAGCAGTTCTTC.

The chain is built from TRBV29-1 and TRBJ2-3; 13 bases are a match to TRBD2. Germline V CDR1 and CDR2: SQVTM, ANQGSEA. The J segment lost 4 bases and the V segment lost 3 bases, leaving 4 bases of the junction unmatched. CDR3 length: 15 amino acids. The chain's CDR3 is CSVDGTSGEADTQYF. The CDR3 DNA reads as TGCAGCGTTGACGGGACTAGCGGGGAGGCAGATACGCAGTATTTT.

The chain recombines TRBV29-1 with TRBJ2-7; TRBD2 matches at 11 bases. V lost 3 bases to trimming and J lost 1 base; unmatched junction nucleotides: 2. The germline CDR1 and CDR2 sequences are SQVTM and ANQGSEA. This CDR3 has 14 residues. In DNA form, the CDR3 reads TGCAGCGTTGAGCTAGCGGGGGGTTCCTACGAGCAGTACTTC. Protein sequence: CSVELAGGSYEQYF.

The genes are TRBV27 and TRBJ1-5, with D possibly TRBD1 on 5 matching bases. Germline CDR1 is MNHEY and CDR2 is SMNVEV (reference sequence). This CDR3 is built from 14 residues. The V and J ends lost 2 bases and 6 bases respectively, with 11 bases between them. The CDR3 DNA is TGTGCCAGCAGTTTAGGGGGGGAGGGTCAGCCCCAGCATTTT. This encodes CASSLGGEGQPQHF.

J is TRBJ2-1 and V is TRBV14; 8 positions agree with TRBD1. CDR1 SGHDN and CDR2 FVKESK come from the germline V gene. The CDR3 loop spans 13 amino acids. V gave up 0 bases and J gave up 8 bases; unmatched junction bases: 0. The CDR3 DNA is TGTGCCAGCAGCCAAGAGACAGGGGATGAGCAGTTCTTC. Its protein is CASSQETGDEQFF.

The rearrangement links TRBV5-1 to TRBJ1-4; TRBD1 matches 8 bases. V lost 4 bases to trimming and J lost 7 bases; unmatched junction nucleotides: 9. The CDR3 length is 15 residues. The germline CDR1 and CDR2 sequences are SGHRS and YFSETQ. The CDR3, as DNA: TGCGCCAGCAGCGAATCCGGGACAGGACGTGAAAAACTGTTTTTT. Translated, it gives CASSESGTGREKLFF.

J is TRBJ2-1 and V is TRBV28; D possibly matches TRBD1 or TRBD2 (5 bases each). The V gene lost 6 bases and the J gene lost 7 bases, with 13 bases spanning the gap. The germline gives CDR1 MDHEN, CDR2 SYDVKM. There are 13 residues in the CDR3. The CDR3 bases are TGTGCCAGCAGCCACCCCTGGGGGAATGAGCAGTTCTTC. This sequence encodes CASSHPWGNEQFF.

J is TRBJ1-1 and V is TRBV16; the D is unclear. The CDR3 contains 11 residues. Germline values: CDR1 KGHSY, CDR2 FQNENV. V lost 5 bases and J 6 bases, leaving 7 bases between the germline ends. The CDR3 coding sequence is TGTGCCAGCAGCAGAACAGCTGAAGCTTTCTTT. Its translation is CASSRTAEAFF.

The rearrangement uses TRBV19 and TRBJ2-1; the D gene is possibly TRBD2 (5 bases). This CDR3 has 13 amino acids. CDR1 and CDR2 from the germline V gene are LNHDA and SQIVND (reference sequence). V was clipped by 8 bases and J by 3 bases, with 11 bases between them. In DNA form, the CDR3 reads TGTGCCAGTTCATTCCGGGGCTACAATGAGCAGTTCTTC. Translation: CASSFRGYNEQFF.

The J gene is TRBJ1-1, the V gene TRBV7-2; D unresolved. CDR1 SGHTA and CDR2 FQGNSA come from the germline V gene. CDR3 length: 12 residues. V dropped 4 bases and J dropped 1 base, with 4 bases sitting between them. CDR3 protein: CASSWENTEAFF. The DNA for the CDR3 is TGTGCCAGCAGCTGGGAGAACACTGAAGCTTTCTTT.

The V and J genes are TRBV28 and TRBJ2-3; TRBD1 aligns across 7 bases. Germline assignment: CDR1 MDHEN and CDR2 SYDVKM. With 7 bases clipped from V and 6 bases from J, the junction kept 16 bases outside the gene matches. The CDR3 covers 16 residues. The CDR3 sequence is CASTLTAGGPLDTQYF. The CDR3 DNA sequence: TGTGCCAGCACCCTCACGGCAGGGGGTCCCCTGGATACGCAGTATTTT.

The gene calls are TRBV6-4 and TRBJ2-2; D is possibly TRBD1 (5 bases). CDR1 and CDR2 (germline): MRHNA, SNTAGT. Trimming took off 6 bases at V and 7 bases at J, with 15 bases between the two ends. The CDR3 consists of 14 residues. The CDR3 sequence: CASRGASDIGELFF. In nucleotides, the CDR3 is TGTGCCAGCAGAGGGGCTTCGGATATCGGGGAGCTGTTTTTT.

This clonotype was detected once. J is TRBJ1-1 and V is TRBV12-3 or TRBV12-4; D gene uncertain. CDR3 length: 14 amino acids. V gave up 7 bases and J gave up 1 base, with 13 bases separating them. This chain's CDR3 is CASTSSDGNTEAFF. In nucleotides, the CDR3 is TGTGCCAGCACCTCTTCGGACGGGAACACTGAAGCTTTCTTT.

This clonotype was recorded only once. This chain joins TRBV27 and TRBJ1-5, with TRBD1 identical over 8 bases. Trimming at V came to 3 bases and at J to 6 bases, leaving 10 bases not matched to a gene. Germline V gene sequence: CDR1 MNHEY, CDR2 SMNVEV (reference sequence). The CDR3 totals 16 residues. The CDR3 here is CASSFLGQGAIQPQHF. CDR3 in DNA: TGTGCCAGCAGTTTCTTGGGGCAGGGGGCCATTCAGCCCCAGCATTTT.

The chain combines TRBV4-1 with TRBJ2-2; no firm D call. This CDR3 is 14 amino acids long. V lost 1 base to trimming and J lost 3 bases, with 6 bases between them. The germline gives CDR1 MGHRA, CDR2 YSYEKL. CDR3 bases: TGCGCCAGCAGCCAAGTGGAGTACACCGGGGAGCTGTTTTTT. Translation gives CASSQVEYTGELFF.